This entry is about one TCR beta chain. This sample is drawn from a study of blood T cell repertoires in COVID-19. Study summary: Researchers got acute and convalescent COVID-19 samples from the United States, Italy and Spain.

The CDR3 covers 14 residues. Trimming cost V 1 base and J 7 bases, with 14 bases left between them. CDR1 is SGHRS and CDR2 is YFSETQ in the germline V gene. Per the original data handling: Estimation of nucleated cell counts relied on the amplification of reference gene primers. Profiling relied on immunoSEQ multiplex PCR, and the TCRdb table lists in-frame clones only, not all of them. Clone size and the V and J calls come from that table; the DNA yielded D and trimming. Of approximately 150,000 clones listed, over 85% are singletons. Sequencing used peripheral blood. J is TRBJ1-1 and V is TRBV5-1; D gene ambiguous. The sequence came from a human donor in a cohort sampled during active COVID-19. CDR3 sequence reads: CASSLTGGGIEAFF. The CDR3, as DNA: TGCGCCAGCAGCTTGACCGGAGGCGGGATTGAAGCTTTCTTT.